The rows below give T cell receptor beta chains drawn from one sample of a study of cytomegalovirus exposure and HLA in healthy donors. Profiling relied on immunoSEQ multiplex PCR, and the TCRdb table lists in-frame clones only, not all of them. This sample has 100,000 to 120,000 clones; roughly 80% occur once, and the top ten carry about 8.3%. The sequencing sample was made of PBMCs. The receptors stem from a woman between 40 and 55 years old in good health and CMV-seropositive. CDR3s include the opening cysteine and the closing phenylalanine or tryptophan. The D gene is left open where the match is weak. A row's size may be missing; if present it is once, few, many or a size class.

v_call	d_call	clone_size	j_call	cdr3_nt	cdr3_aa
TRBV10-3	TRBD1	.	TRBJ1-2	TGTGCCGCCAGACAGGGCCTCTATGGCTACACCTTC	CAARQGLYGYTF
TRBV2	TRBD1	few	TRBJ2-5	TGTGCCAGCAGTGACCGGGGACAGGCCCAAGAGACCCAGTACTTC	CASSDRGQAQETQYF
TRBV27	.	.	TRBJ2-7	TGTGCCAGCAGCACAGATAACTACGAGCAGTACTTC	CASSTDNYEQYF
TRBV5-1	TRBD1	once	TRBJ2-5	TGCGCCAGCAGCTTGTCGGACAGGGGTTCGGAGACCCAGTACTTC	CASSLSDRGSETQYF
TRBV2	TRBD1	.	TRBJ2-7	TGTGCCAGCAGTGTCCAGGGGGCGTCGGTCGAGCAGTACTTC	CASSVQGASVEQYF
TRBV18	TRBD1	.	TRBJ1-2	TGTGCCAGCTCCCGGATCCGGGACAGCCCATTCTATGGCTACACCTTC	CASSRIRDSPFYGYTF
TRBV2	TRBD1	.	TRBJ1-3	TGTGCCAGTAGGGACAGGTCGACTGGAAACACCATATATTTT	CASRDRSTGNTIYF
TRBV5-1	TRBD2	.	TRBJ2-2	TGCGCCAGCAGCTTGGCCCCTAGCGGGAACACCGGGGAGCTGTTTTTT	CASSLAPSGNTGELFF
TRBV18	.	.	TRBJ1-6	TGTGCCAGCTCCGCTAGTAGCTCCTATAATTCACCCCTCCACTTT	CASSASSSYNSPLHF
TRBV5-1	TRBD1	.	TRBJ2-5	TGCGCCAGCAGCTTGGAGCCGACAGGGATGAGAGAGACCCAGTACTTC	CASSLEPTGMRETQYF
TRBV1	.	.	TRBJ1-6	TGCACCAGCAGCCAAGATGGACAGGGGAACGGTAATTCACCCCTCCACTTT	CTSSQDGQGNGNSPLHF
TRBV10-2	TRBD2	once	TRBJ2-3	TGCGCCACCATGACTAGCGGGAGACGGGGAAATACGCAGTATTTT	CATMTSGRRGNTQYF
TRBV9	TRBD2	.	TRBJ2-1	TGTGCCAGCAGCGTAGTTGCGGGGGGGGACAATGAGCAGTTCTTC	CASSVVAGGDNEQFF
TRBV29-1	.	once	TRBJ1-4	TGCAGCGTTCGGGCGGGGAATGAAAAACTGTTTTTT	CSVRAGNEKLFF
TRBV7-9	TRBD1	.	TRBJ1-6	TGTGCCAGCAGCTTAGGGACAGGGGAAAAGAGCTCCTATAATTCACCCCTCCACTTT	CASSLGTGEKSSYNSPLHF
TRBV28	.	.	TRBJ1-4	TGTGCCAGCAGTTTATGGACAGGTGGTGGGGAAAAACTGTTTTTT	CASSLWTGGGEKLFF
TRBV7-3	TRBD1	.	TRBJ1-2	TGTGCCAGCAGCACGACAGGGGGAGATGGCTACACCTTC	CASSTTGGDGYTF
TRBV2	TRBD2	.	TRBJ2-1	TGTGCCAGCTCCGGGACTAGGAATAGTGGTGAGCAGTTCTTC	CASSGTRNSGEQFF
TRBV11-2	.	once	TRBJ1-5	TGTGCCAGCAGCCACCCAGGGGCCAGGAATCAGCCCCAGCATTTT	CASSHPGARNQPQHF
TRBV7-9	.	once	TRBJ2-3	TGTGCCAGCAGCGTAGACATCTACTACACAGATACGCAGTATTTT	CASSVDIYYTDTQYF
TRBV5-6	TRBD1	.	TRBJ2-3	TGTGCCAGCAGTATCGGGACAGGGAATATCAATACGCAGTATTTT	CASSIGTGNINTQYF
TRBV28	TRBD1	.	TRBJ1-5	TGTGCCAGCACCCCTTTGGACAGGCTAAATCAGCCCCAGCATTTT	CASTPLDRLNQPQHF
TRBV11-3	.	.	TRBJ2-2	TGTGCCAGCAGCCCACTGCGGGGGCGGGGCGGGGAGCTGTTTTTT	CASSPLRGRGGELFF
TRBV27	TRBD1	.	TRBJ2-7	TGTGCCAGCAGTGTTGCGGGACAGGGACACGAGCAGTACTTC	CASSVAGQGHEQYF
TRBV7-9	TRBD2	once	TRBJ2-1	TGTTCCAGCAGGACTAAAGGGGGACTAGCGGGGAACGATGAGCAGTTCTTC	CSSRTKGGLAGNDEQFF
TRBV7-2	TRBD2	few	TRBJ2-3	TGTGCCAGCAGCTTAGTACTAGCGGCAGATACGCAGTATTTT	CASSLVLAADTQYF
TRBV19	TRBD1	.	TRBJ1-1	TGTGCCAGTTCAACAGGGGTCCCGAACACTGAAGCTTTCTTT	CASSTGVPNTEAFF
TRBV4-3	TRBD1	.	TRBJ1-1	TGCGCCAGCAGCCATGACAGGGGAAGACTGGCTGAAGCTTTCTTT	CASSHDRGRLAEAFF
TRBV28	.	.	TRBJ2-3	TGTGCCAGCAGCTCAGACAGGCCCCGGGGTGGGGGGCAGTATTTT	CASSSDRPRGGGQYF
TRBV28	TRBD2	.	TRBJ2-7	TGTGCCAGCAGTTATGCTTTGGGACTAGCGATACGCTACGAGCAGTACTTC	CASSYALGLAIRYEQYF
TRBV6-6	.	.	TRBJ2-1	TGTGCCAGCAGTTACCAGGGAGGTAGGGACAATGAGCAGTTCTTC	CASSYQGGRDNEQFF
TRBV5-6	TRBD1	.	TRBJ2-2	TGTGCCAGCAGCAATGGGCCGACAGGGGGGAACACCGGGGAGCTGTTTTTT	CASSNGPTGGNTGELFF
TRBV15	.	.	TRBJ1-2	TGTGCCACCAGCAGAGAGGGAGGTTACGGCTACACCTTC	CATSREGGYGYTF
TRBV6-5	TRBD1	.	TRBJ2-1	TGTGCCAGCAGTAAGACAGGGTATGAGCAGTTCTTC	CASSKTGYEQFF
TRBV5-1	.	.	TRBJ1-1	TGCGCCAGCAGCCTGCAAAACTCGAACACTGAAGCTTTCTTT	CASSLQNSNTEAFF
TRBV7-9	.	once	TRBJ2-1	TGTGCCAGCAGCACTCGGGGGAATGAGCAGTTCTTC	CASSTRGNEQFF
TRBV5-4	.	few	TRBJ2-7	TGTGCCAGCAGCTTGGGAGGACAACTGGCACACTACGAGCAGTACTTC	CASSLGGQLAHYEQYF
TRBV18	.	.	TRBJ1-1	TGTGCCAGCTCCCCCCATGTCACTGAAGCTTTCTTT	CASSPHVTEAFF
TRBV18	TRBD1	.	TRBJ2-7	TGTGCCAGCTCACCACGTGGGACAGGGGTCCACGAGCAGTACTTC	CASSPRGTGVHEQYF
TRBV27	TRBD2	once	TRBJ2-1	TGTGCCAGCAGTCCGCAAAGACTAGCGGGAGTCCCCACGAGTGAGCAGTTCTTC	CASSPQRLAGVPTSEQFF